This T cell receptor beta chain was sequenced for a study of T cell changes during pregnancy in multiple sclerosis. The ends were cut back, 0 bases at V and 4 bases at J, with 12 bases in the middle. Germline values: CDR1 MGHRA, CDR2 YSYEKL. The CDR3 covers 16 residues. Assay: immunoSEQ multiplex PCR; the TCRdb copy retains only in-frame clones and omits some. The data contain more than 10,000 clones, approximately 89% of them singletons. Here the sequenced sample was CD8+ T cells from peripheral blood mononuclear cells, taken in the second trimester of pregnancy. The chain carries TRBV4-1 and TRBJ2-2, with D tentatively TRBD2 (6 bases). This TCR was recovered from a female donor in good health, enrolled as a control in a pregnancy study. CDR3 coding DNA: TGCGCCAGCAGCCAAGACCCGGGGGAGGTCACCGGGGAGCTGTTTTTT. Amino acid sequence: CASSQDPGEVTGELFF.